This T cell receptor (beta chain) was retrieved from a study of blood T cell repertoires in COVID-19. As originally analysed: Researchers report that nucleated cell counts were estimated from reference gene primer amplification. Sequenced by immunoSEQ multiplex PCR; TCRdb stores in-frame clones only, minus some. The DNA was the basis for D and trimming; V, J and clone size are from that table. This sample has 250,000 to 300,000 clones; over 70% occur once, and the top ten carry 10% to 13%. The germline CDR1 and CDR2 sequences are MNHEY and SVGAGI. This CDR3 is built from 15 residues. The trim removed 0 bases at V and 1 base at J, leaving 1 base unmatched.

The sample comprised peripheral blood. The chain carries TRBV6-5 and TRBJ2-3; 7 bases agree with TRBD2. This clonotype was obtained from a woman in her 70s with COVID-19, enrolled during active disease. The chain's CDR3 is CASSYSREGTDTQYF. CDR3 sequence (DNA): TGTGCCAGCAGTTACTCACGGGAGGGCACAGATACGCAGTATTTT.